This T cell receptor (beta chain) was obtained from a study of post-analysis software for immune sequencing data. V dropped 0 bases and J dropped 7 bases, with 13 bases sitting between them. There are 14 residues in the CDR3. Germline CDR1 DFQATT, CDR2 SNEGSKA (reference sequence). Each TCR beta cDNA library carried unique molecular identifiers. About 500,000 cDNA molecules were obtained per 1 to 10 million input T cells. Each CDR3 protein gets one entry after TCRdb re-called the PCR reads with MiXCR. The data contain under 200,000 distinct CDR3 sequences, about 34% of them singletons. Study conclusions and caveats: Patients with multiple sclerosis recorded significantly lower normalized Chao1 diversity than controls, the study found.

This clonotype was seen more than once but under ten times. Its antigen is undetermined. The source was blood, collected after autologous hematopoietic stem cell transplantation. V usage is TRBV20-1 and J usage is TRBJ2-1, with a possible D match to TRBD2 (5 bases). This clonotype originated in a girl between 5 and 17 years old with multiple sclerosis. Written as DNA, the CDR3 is TGCAGTGCTAGAGATCTAGCCAGAGGGAATGAGCAGTTCTTC. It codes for CSARDLARGNEQFF.